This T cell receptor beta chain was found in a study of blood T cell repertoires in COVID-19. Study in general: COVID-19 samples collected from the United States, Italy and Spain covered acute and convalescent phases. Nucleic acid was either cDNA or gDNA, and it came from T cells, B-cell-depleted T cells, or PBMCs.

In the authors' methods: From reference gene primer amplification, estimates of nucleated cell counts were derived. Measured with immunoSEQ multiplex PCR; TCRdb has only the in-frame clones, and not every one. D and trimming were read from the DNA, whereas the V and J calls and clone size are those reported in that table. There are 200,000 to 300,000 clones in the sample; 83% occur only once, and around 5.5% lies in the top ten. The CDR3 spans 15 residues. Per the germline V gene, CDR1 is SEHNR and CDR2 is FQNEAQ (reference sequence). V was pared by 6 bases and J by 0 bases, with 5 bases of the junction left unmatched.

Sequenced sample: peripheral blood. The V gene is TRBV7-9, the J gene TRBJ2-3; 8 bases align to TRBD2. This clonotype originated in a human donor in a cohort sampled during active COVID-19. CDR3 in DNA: TGTGCCAGCAGTTATACTAGCGGAAGCACAGATACGCAGTATTTT. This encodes CASSYTSGSTDTQYF.